This TCR beta chain is drawn from a study of blood T cell repertoires in COVID-19. Across the study: Sites across the United States, Italy and Spain contributed samples from acute and convalescent COVID-19. PBMCs, B-cell-depleted T cells, or T cells provided the cDNA or gDNA that made up the material.

Authors' data handling: Amplification with reference gene primers provided the estimates of nucleated cell counts. Generated by immunoSEQ multiplex PCR, the TCRdb table keeps only in-frame clones and is missing some. That table is the source of V, J and clone size, and D and trimming were worked out from the DNA. This repertoire shows some 150,000 clones, 80% to 90% found once; its top ten account for around 2.5%. Germline-derived CDR1 and CDR2 are MNHNY and SVGAGI (reference sequence). Trimming took 7 bases from V and 1 from J; bases not matched to a gene: 4. The CDR3 covers 14 residues. The specimen sequenced was peripheral blood. The chain carries TRBV6-6 and TRBJ1-1; 9 bases map to TRBD1. This TCR derives from a woman between 70 and 85 years old with acute or convalescent COVID-19. The CDR3 is CASTTGGSNTEAFF. For the CDR3, the DNA is TGTGCCAGCACAACAGGGGGCTCGAACACTGAAGCTTTCTTT.